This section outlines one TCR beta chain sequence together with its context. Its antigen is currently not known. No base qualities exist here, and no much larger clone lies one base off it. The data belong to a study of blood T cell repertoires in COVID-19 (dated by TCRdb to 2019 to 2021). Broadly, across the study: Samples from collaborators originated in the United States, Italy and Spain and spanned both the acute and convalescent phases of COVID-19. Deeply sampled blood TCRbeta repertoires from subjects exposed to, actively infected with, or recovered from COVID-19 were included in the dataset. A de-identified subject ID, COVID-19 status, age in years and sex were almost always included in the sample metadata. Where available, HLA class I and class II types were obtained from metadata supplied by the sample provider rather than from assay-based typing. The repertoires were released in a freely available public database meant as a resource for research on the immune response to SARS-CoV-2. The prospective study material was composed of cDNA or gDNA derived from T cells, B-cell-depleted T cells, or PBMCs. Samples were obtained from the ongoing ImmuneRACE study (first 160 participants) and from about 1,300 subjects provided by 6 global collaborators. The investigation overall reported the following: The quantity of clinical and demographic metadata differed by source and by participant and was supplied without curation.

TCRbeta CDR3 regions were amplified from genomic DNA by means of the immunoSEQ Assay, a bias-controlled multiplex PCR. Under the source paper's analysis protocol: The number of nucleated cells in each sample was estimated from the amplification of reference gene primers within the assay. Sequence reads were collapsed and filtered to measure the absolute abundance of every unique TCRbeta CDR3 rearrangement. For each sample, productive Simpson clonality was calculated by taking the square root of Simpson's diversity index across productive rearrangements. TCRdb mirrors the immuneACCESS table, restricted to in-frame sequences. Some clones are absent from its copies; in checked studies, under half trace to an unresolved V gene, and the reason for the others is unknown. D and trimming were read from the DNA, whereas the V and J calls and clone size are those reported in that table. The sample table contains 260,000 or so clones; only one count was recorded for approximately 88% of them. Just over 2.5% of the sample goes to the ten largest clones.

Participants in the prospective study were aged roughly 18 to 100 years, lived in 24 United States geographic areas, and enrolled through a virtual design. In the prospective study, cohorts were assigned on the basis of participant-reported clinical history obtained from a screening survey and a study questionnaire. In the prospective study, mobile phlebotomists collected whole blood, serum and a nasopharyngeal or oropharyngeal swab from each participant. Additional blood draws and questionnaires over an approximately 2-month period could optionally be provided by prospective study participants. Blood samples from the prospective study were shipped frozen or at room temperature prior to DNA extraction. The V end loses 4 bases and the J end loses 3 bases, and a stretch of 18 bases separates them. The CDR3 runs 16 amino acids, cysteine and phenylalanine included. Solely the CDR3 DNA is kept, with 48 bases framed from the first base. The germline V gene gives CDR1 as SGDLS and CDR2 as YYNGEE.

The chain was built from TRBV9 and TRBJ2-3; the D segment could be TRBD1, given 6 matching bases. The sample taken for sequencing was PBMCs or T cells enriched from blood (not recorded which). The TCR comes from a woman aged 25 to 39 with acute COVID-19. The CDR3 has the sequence CASSSHGGVETDTQYF. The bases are TGTGCCAGCAGCTCACATGGGGGCGTCGAAACAGATACGCAGTATTTT.